Each of the 9 T cell receptor beta chains below was sequenced from the same sample in a study of OX40 agonist ivuxolimab in advanced cancers. Sequenced by immunoSEQ multiplex PCR; TCRdb stores in-frame clones only, minus some. Of approximately 17,000 clones listed, approximately 85% are singletons. This specimen consisted of CD4+ or CD8+ T cells sorted from blood, obtained in a trial of the OX40 agonist ivuxolimab. These receptors all stem from an adult with an advanced solid tumor such as melanoma, head and neck, liver or kidney cancer.

This chain uses TRBV7-9 with TRBJ1-1; D uncertain. The CDR3 contains 14 residues. Germline-derived CDR1 and CDR2 are SEHNR and FQNEAQ (reference sequence). With 6 bases removed from V and 0 bases from J, the gap between germline ends came to 11 bases. CDR3 in amino acids: CASRGPQVNTEAFF. CDR3 nucleotide sequence: TGTGCCAGCAGAGGACCCCAGGTGAACACTGAAGCTTTCTTT. The full variable domain, completed using reference TRBV7-9 and TRBJ1-1, is DTGVSQNPRHKITKRGQNVTFRCDPISEHNRLYWYRQTLGQGPEFLTYFQNEAQLEKSRLLSDRFSAERPKGSFSTLEIQRTEQGDSAMYLCASRGPQVNTEAFFGQGTRLTVV.

The CDR3 region is CASSVSGAVGYTF. As DNA, the CDR3 is TGTGCCAGCAGCGTATCAGGGGCTGTTGGCTACACCTTC. This chain connects TRBV9 to TRBJ1-2; a weak D match, TRBD1 (6 bases). V gave up 1 base and J gave up 7 bases, with 11 bases separating them. CDR1 is SGDLS and CDR2 is YYNGEE in the germline V gene. The CDR3 length is 13 residues.

This clone was observed a single time. This sequence joins TRBV12-5 and TRBJ2-1; TRBD2 matches at 15 bases. The CDR3 runs to 21 residues. CDR1 is LGHNT, CDR2 FRNRAP, per germline. With V trimmed by 2 bases and J by 5 bases, 16 bases remained unmatched. The CDR3 spells CASGLTPFGLAGGPNNNEQFF. The CDR3 nucleotides read TGTGCTAGTGGTTTGACACCCTTTGGACTAGCGGGAGGGCCTAACAACAATGAGCAGTTCTTC. The complete variable domain, with remaining parts taken from reference TRBV12-5 and TRBJ2-1, reads DARVTQTPRHKVTEMGQEVTMRCQPILGHNTVFWYRQTMMQGLELLAYFRNRAPLDDSGMPKDRFSAEMPDATLATLKIQPSEPRDSAVYFCASGLTPFGLAGGPNNNEQFFGPGTRLTVL.

The CDR3 loop reads CASSPPLAGSPYEQYF. In nucleotides, the CDR3 is TGTGCCAGCTCACCACCTCTAGCGGGAAGTCCCTACGAGCAGTACTTC. The rearrangement joins TRBV18 to TRBJ2-7; 9 nucleotides align to TRBD2. There are 16 residues in the CDR3. With V trimmed by 0 bases and J by 2 bases, 5 bases remained unmatched. The germline CDR1 and CDR2 sequences are KGHSH and LQKENI.

J is TRBJ2-7 and V is TRBV6-6, with no clear D. Trimming removed 0 bases from V and 2 bases from J, with 8 bases in between. CDR3 length: 14 residues. The germline gives CDR1 MNHNY, CDR2 SVGAGI (reference sequence). The CDR3 loop is CASSYSARPYEQYF. CDR3 nucleotides: TGTGCCAGCAGTTACTCCGCGCGTCCCTACGAGCAGTACTTC.

The gene calls are TRBV28 and TRBJ2-7; 10 nucleotides agree with TRBD2. This CDR3 comprises 15 residues. Unmatched junction bases numbered 8, after V lost 7 bases and J lost 2 bases. Germline assignment: CDR1 MDHEN and CDR2 SYDVKM. The CDR3 region has the DNA TGTGCCAGCACCCTAGGACTAGCGGAGACCTACGAGCAGTACTTC. Protein: CASTLGLAETYEQYF.

This rearrangement joins TRBV4-3 to TRBJ1-2; D is possibly TRBD1 (5 bases). The ends were cut back, 5 bases at V and 2 bases at J, with 15 bases in the middle. Per germline, CDR1 LGHNA and CDR2 YSLEER. The CDR3 sequence is 15 residues long. The CDR3 nucleotides read TGCGCCAGCAGCATAACCAGGGCTGCGAACTATGGCTACACCTTC. It encodes CASSITRAANYGYTF.

The chain joins TRBV29-1 to TRBJ2-7, with D unclear. The germline V and J ends were trimmed by 1 base and 4 bases, with 11 bases remaining between them. This CDR3 comprises 13 residues. CDR1 and CDR2 from the germline V gene are SQVTM and ANQGSEA. The CDR3 sequence: CSVEVPWDYEQYF. The CDR3 nucleotides are TGCAGCGTTGAAGTCCCCTGGGATTACGAGCAGTACTTC.

This rearrangement joins TRBV25-1 to TRBJ2-7, with TRBD2 as a possible D gene (5 bases). V lost 7 bases and J 6 bases, leaving 10 bases between the germline ends. CDR1 is MGHDK, CDR2 SYGVNS, per germline. The CDR3 covers 11 residues. In DNA form, the CDR3 reads TGTGCCAGCACCGGGGAAAGCGAGCAGTACTTC. It encodes CASTGESEQYF.